This T cell receptor (beta chain) emerged from a study of blood T cell repertoires in COVID-19 (dated by TCRdb to the early 2020s). About the investigation overall: Samples covering the acute and convalescent phases of COVID-19 were provided by collaborators in the United States, Italy and Spain. HLA class I and class II types, where available, came from metadata supplied by the sample provider rather than from assay-based typing. The material from the prospective study consisted of cDNA or gDNA derived from T cells, B-cell-depleted T cells, or PBMCs. Nearly every sample came with metadata listing a de-identified subject ID, COVID-19 status, age in years and sex. The samples were drawn from the first 160 participants of the ongoing ImmuneRACE study and from 1,254 subjects provided by 6 global collaborators. Deeply sampled blood TCRbeta repertoires from subjects exposed to, actively infected with, or recovered from COVID-19 were included in the dataset. The repertoires were released in a freely available public database intended as a resource for research on the immune response to SARS-CoV-2. On the study overall, not on this receptor specifically: How much clinical and demographic metadata was included differed by source and by participant, and the metadata was provided uncurated.

TCRbeta CDR3 regions were amplified from genomic DNA using the immunoSEQ Assay, a bias-controlled multiplex PCR. Per the original workflow: The number of nucleated cells in each sample was estimated by amplification of reference gene primers within the assay. To quantify the absolute abundance of each unique TCRbeta CDR3 rearrangement, sequence reads were collapsed and filtered. For each sample, productive Simpson clonality was calculated as the square root of Simpson's diversity index over productive rearrangements. Imported from immuneACCESS, the table was reduced by TCRdb to in-frame sequences with V and J called. These copies leave out some clones; in studies compared against another copy, an unresolved V gene accounts for under half, and the cause of the remainder is not known. V, J and clone size derive from that table, while D and trimming were established from the DNA sequence. The sample yields around 240,000 clones; roughly four fifths were counted once. 1.5% to 2% of the sample is held by the ten biggest clonotypes.

CDR1 MNHEY and CDR2 SMNVEV are derived from the germline V gene (reference sequence). The junction carries 9 bases between V and J, which are trimmed by 0 bases and 0 bases respectively. CDR3 length: 15 amino acids, cysteine to phenylalanine. Only the CDR3 DNA is retained, 45 bases long and in frame from the first base. Each collaborating institution followed its own protocols to collect whole blood in K2EDTA tubes. For TCRbeta analysis, collaborators shipped samples in one of three forms: frozen whole blood, isolated PBMCs, or DNA extracted from either of those sample types. About this clone: The antigen it recognizes is unknown. Per-nucleotide qualities are absent, and no much larger clonotype sits a single base away.

The sequenced sample was peripheral blood. In this chain, TRBV27 is recombined with TRBJ2-7; D gene: possibly TRBD2, on 6 matching bases. This clonotype originated in a woman older than 75 with acute or convalescent COVID-19. CDR3 reads: CASSLSGGNSYEQYF. The sequence in DNA is TGTGCCAGCAGTTTATCGGGCGGGAACTCCTACGAGCAGTACTTC.